A selection of T cell receptor beta chains follows, all from one sample in a study of blood T cells in healthy people across ages. TCRdb reprocessed the 5' RACE reads with MiXCR, giving one entry per CDR3 protein. The sample has 750,000 to 1,000,000 distinct CDR3 sequences, 25% to 30% seen once. The same sample was also studied in work on T cells of mothers and their children.

The sequenced material came from blood. All receptors derive from a woman aged 40 to 50 in good health. CDR3s include the opening cysteine and the closing phenylalanine or tryptophan. D genes are given only for firm matches. Expanded clones are given a class, and other clones once, few, many or no size at all.

few	TRBV7-2	NA	TRBJ2-7	CASSSRVLNREQYF	TGTGCCAGCAGCTCCCGGGTTCTAAACCGCGAGCAGTACTTC
NA	TRBV5-1	TRBD1	TRBJ1-4	CASSLTGQGTEKLFF	TGCGCCAGCAGCTTAACGGGACAGGGAACCGAAAAACTGTTTTTT
once	TRBV28	NA	TRBJ1-2	CASSYIRGTYGYTF	TGTGCCAGCAGTTACATCAGGGGTACCTATGGCTACACCTTC
many	TRBV6-4	NA	TRBJ2-3	CASSAKVEDTQYF	TGTGCCAGCAGTGCCAAAGTCGAAGATACGCAGTATTTT
many	TRBV20-1	NA	TRBJ2-3	CSARSGLGGTDTQYF	TGCAGTGCTAGGTCGGGTCTAGGAGGCACAGATACGCAGTATTTT
NA	TRBV29-1	NA	TRBJ2-7	CSVDNRGDEQYF	TGCAGCGTTGACAATAGGGGGGATGAGCAGTACTTC
NA	TRBV20-1	TRBD2	TRBJ2-5	CSASGGSTDTRYF	TGCAGTGCTTCCGGGGGGAGCACAGATACGCGGTACTTC
NA	TRBV6-5	NA	TRBJ2-1	CASSFGPNPARGGEQFF	TGTGCCAGCAGTTTCGGGCCCAACCCCGCGAGGGGCGGTGAGCAGTTCTTC
NA	TRBV12-3/TRBV12-4	TRBD2	TRBJ2-1	CASSPGTSGNSGEFF	TGTGCCAGCAGCCCCGGGACTAGCGGGAACAGCGGGGAGTTCTTC
NA	TRBV29-1	NA	TRBJ1-1	CSVGDSSREAFF	TGCAGCGTTGGTGACAGCAGCCGTGAAGCTTTCTTT
NA	TRBV10-3	NA	TRBJ1-3	CAISWDGNTIYF	TGTGCCATCTCCTGGGATGGAAACACCATATATTTT
many	TRBV15	TRBD2	TRBJ2-5	CATSRATSGGQETQYF	TGTGCCACCAGCAGAGCGACTAGCGGGGGGCAAGAGACCCAGTACTTC
few	TRBV4-3	NA	TRBJ1-1	CASSQDTSGRSMNTEAFF	TGCGCCAGCAGCCAAGATACATCGGGACGATCGATGAACACTGAAGCTTTCTTT
NA	TRBV27	NA	TRBJ2-1	CASSFRGAGNEQFF	TGTGCCAGCAGTTTTCGGGGCGCGGGCAATGAGCAGTTCTTC
NA	TRBV15	NA	TRBJ1-1	CATSRERNTEAFF	TGTGCCACCAGCAGAGAGCGGAACACTGAAGCTTTCTTT
many	TRBV19	TRBD1	TRBJ1-6	CASNAPSGTGDSPLHF	TGTGCCAGTAATGCTCCATCCGGGACAGGGGATTCACCCCTCCACTTT
few	TRBV9	NA	TRBJ1-3	CASSLSPGPYGNTVYF	TGTGCCAGCAGCCTCTCGCCAGGCCCTTACGGAAACACCGTATATTTT
NA	TRBV5-1	TRBD1	TRBJ2-5	CASSSGTGRETQYF	TGCGCCAGCAGCTCCGGGACAGGGAGAGAGACCCAGTACTTC
few	TRBV7-2	TRBD1	TRBJ2-7	CTSSLGTGMVLYEQYF	TGTACCAGCAGCTTAGGGACAGGGATGGTTCTTTACGAGCAGTACTTC
many	TRBV27	NA	TRBJ2-5	CASSLNRVNQGGETQYF	TGTGCCAGCAGCCTTAACAGGGTAAATCAGGGTGGAGAGACCCAGTACTTC
many	TRBV19	TRBD1	TRBJ2-7	CASSEGANSYEQYF	TGTGCCAGTAGTGAGGGGGCTAACTCCTACGAGCAGTACTTC